The 18 T cell receptor beta chains reported below all come from one sample, sequenced in a study of post-analysis software for immune sequencing data. TCR beta cDNA libraries had unique molecular identifiers. Via MiXCR, TCRdb re-called the PCR reads, giving one row per CDR3 protein. The sample has some 260,000 distinct CDR3 sequences; 36% are singletons. These receptors have no known antigen. Overall study results and limits: Controls had lower frequencies than patients of five or six TRBV segments, which included TRBV5-6, TRBV5-1 and TRBV20-1.

The source material was blood. The receptors were sampled from a girl aged 5 to 17 with multiple sclerosis.

On this clonotype itself: This clone may be a read error of a much larger clone one base away. The V and J genes are TRBV7-6 and TRBJ2-5, with no clear D. The CDR3 is 13 amino acids. CDR1 and CDR2 from the germline V gene are SGHVS and FNYEAQ. V was trimmed by 1 base and J by 11 bases, leaving 14 bases between them. CDR3 sequence reads: CASSLERQNEQYF. CDR3 nucleotides: TGTGCCAGCAGCTTAGAACGGCAAAATGAGCAGTACTTC.

This clonotype showed up many times. This chain joins TRBV5-1 and TRBJ2-3; 7 bases are a match to TRBD2. V was clipped by 4 bases and J by 5 bases; unmatched bases: 7. The germline V gene has CDR1 SGHRS and CDR2 YFSETQ. This CDR3 spans 14 amino acids. The CDR3 is CASSLQGEGDTQYF. The CDR3 DNA follows: TGCGCCAGCAGCCTCCAAGGGGAGGGAGATACGCAGTATTTT.

This clonotype has at least ten counts. The J gene is TRBJ2-3, the V gene TRBV29-1, with D tentatively TRBD2 (5 bases). The CDR3 runs 11 residues. Looked up from germline, CDR1 is SQVTM and CDR2 is ANQGSEA. Trimming took off 1 base at V and 11 bases at J, with 10 bases between the two ends. CDR3 in DNA: TGCAGCGTTGAAGGGGGTCGGGAGCAGTATTTT. Residues: CSVEGGREQYF.

Ten or more counts support this clonotype. The chain uses TRBV7-3 and TRBJ2-1; 16 nucleotides match TRBD2. Germline-derived CDR1 and CDR2 are SGHTA and FQGTGA. The CDR3 is 16 amino acids. V gave up 6 bases and J gave up 6 bases; unmatched junction bases: 5. CDR3 in DNA: TGTGCCAGCAGTGGGGGACTAGCGGGAGGGCTCAATGAGCAGTTCTTC. Protein: CASSGGLAGGLNEQFF.

The chain employs TRBV3-1 and TRBJ1-1; 7 bases agree with TRBD1. The CDR3 sequence is 13 residues long. CDR1 is LGHDT and CDR2 is YNNKEL in the germline V gene (reference sequence). V trimming: 4 bases; J trimming: 7 bases; junction bases outside the gene matches: 6. CDR3 in amino acids: CASSPGQVDEAFF. The CDR3 nucleotides read TGTGCCAGCAGCCCCGGACAGGTTGATGAAGCTTTCTTT.

The table lists this clonotype with a few counts. The rearrangement uses TRBV7-2 and TRBJ1-2; D is perhaps TRBD1 (5 bases). Germline CDR1 SGHTA, CDR2 FQGNSA. This CDR3 has 15 amino acids. V shed 7 bases and J shed 2 bases, with 17 bases lying between them. CDR3 nucleotides: TGTGCCAGCACCCGAGACCTGGGACGGAACTATGGCTACACCTTC. It translates to CASTRDLGRNYGYTF.

This clonotype was detected a few times. This may be a read error, as it is one base from a much larger clone. The gene calls are TRBV12-3 or TRBV12-4 and TRBJ1-4; no clear D gene. The CDR3 extends over 14 amino acids. CDR3 loop: CASSLTVTNEELFF. CDR3 sequence (DNA): TGTGCCAGCAGCCTCACAGTTACTAATGAAGAACTGTTTTTT.

The chain recombines TRBV7-8 with TRBJ2-1; a possible D gene is TRBD1 (6 bases). V lost 3 bases and J 2 bases, leaving 14 bases between the germline ends. This CDR3 contains 16 residues. Germline values: CDR1 SGHVS, CDR2 FQNEAQ. The CDR3 spells CASSLYRVSPYNEQFF. As DNA, the CDR3 is TGTGCCAGCAGCTTGTACAGGGTTAGCCCCTACAATGAGCAGTTCTTC.

CDR3 sequence: CASSPWRGEIQETQYF. The CDR3 DNA reads as TGCGCCAGCAGTCCGTGGCGGGGGGAAATACAAGAGACCCAGTACTTC. The chain uses TRBV10-2 and TRBJ2-5; TRBD2 aligns across 8 bases. Trimming removed 5 bases from V and 2 bases from J; junction bases left unmatched: 10. Germline-derived CDR1 and CDR2 are WSHSY and SAAADI. CDR3 length: 16 amino acids.

This clonotype turned up a few times. J is TRBJ1-2 and V is TRBV3-1, with unresolved D. Looked up from germline, CDR1 is LGHDT and CDR2 is YNNKEL (reference sequence). This CDR3 spans 14 amino acids. Trimming shortened V by 0 bases and J by 0 bases, and 5 bases separated the two germline ends. This CDR3 reads CASSQDRSNYGYTF. The CDR3 DNA reads TGTGCCAGCAGCCAAGACAGATCTAACTATGGCTACACCTTC.

V is TRBV12-5 and J is TRBJ2-5; D is perhaps TRBD1 or TRBD2 (5 bases each). CDR3 length: 15 amino acids. The germline gives CDR1 LGHNT, CDR2 FRNRAP. V lost 1 base, J lost 5 bases, and 14 bases lay in between. CDR3 sequence (DNA): TGTGCTAGTGGTTTGGGGGGGTTAGCTACGGAGACCCAGTACTTC. This codes for CASGLGGLATETQYF.

This clonotype was counted only a few times. J is TRBJ1-4 and V is TRBV5-1; perhaps TRBD1 as D (6 bases). Germline CDR1 reads SGHRS; CDR2 reads YFSETQ. V gave up 4 bases and J gave up 6 bases, with 16 bases separating them. This CDR3 is 15 amino acids long. CDR3 coding DNA: TGCGCCAGCAGCCCCCTGGGGGGCGGGGATGAAAAACTGTTTTTT. Translation: CASSPLGGGDEKLFF.

This clonotype was seen at least ten times. The chain recombines TRBV20-1 with TRBJ1-5; maybe TRBD1 (6 bases). This CDR3 contains 16 residues. The V gene lost 3 bases and the J gene lost 6 bases, with 21 bases spanning the gap. CDR1 is DFQATT, CDR2 SNEGSKA, per germline (reference sequence). The CDR3 region is CSARSTTGPGSQPQHF. As DNA, the CDR3 is TGCAGTGCTAGGAGTACCACAGGGCCAGGCAGTCAGCCCCAGCATTTT.

This clonotype was recorded at least ten times. This chain uses TRBV6-1 with TRBJ2-5; D call uncertain. This CDR3 has 15 amino acids. Trimming took off 2 bases at V and 1 base at J, with 11 bases between the two ends. Per the germline V gene, CDR1 is MNHNS and CDR2 is SASEGT. CDR3 DNA: TGTGCCAGCAGTGAAAGGATTCGAATCCAAGAGACCCAGTACTTC. Protein sequence: CASSERIRIQETQYF.

This clonotype was detected ten times or more. The chain joins TRBV20-1 to TRBJ1-5, with D possibly being TRBD1 (6 bases). CDR3 length: 14 amino acids. Germline CDR1 is DFQATT and CDR2 is SNEGSKA (reference sequence). V shed 6 bases and J shed 0 bases, with 12 bases lying between them. CDR3 in DNA: TGCAGTGCGCAGACAGGACCTAGCAATCAGCCCCAGCATTTT. Translation gives CSAQTGPSNQPQHF.

In its sample, this clonotype was seen many times. CDR3 DNA: TGTGCCAGCAGGCGGGGACCTAACTATGGCTACACCTTC. It translates to CASRRGPNYGYTF. This chain joins TRBV6-1 and TRBJ1-2; a possible D gene is TRBD1 (5 bases). CDR1 is MNHNS and CDR2 is SASEGT in the germline V gene. V shed 6 bases and J shed 0 bases, with 8 bases lying between them. This CDR3 region has 13 residues.

The rearrangement links TRBV4-1 to TRBJ2-7; 8 bases map to TRBD2. Germline V gene sequence: CDR1 MGHRA, CDR2 YSYEKL. Germline trimming cut 4 bases from V and 2 bases from J; bases unmatched to any gene: 10. The CDR3 sequence is 16 residues long. CDR3 nucleotide sequence: TGCGCCAGCAGCCCCAAGGGAGCGGGAGTAGCCTACGAGCAGTACTTC. Its protein product is CASSPKGAGVAYEQYF.

This clonotype has ten or more counts. This chain connects TRBV29-1 to TRBJ2-1; possible D gene TRBD1, 6 bases. This CDR3 is 14 amino acids long. Trimming shortened V by 7 bases and J by 4 bases, and 17 bases separated the two germline ends. The germline V gene encodes CDR1 SQVTM and CDR2 ANQGSEA. The CDR3 here is CSALGGLGYNEQFF. Written as DNA, the CDR3 is TGCAGCGCGTTAGGGGGTCTGGGATACAATGAGCAGTTCTTC.